This is a list of T cell receptor beta chains from one sample in a study of OX40 agonist ivuxolimab in advanced cancers. Profiled with immunoSEQ multiplex PCR; TCRdb holds only in-frame clones, not every one. The sample yields 70,000 to 85,000 clones, around 89% seen once. Source: CD4+ or CD8+ T cells sorted from blood, taken in a trial of the OX40 agonist ivuxolimab. Receptor source: an adult with an advanced solid tumor such as melanoma, head and neck, liver or kidney cancer. The CDR3 runs from the conserved cysteine through the conserved F or W. Each record gives: V gene, CDR3 protein.

v_gene: TRBV28; CDR3aa: CASRTALNQPQHF
v_gene: TRBV5-1; CDR3aa: CASSLVADRAYEQYF
v_gene: TRBV11-2; CDR3aa: CASREHYEQFF
v_gene: TRBV11-3; CDR3aa: CASSSPRGPAKNIQYF
v_gene: TRBV10-3; CDR3aa: CAINRGAEYGYTF
v_gene: TRBV6-1; CDR3aa: CASSLNGDTQYF
v_gene: TRBV5-1; CDR3aa: CASTPGFLGTDTQYF
v_gene: TRBV19; CDR3aa: CASSRRQGDQPQHF
v_gene: TRBV6-5; CDR3aa: CASSYSGQPQHF
v_gene: TRBV27; CDR3aa: CASSLSRGDEQFF
v_gene: TRBV12-2; CDR3aa: CASRSPSGGGGQETQYF
v_gene: TRBV19; CDR3aa: CASSIGLAGGLTYNEQFF
v_gene: TRBV10-3; CDR3aa: CAISDRESGELFF
v_gene: TRBV10-3; CDR3aa: CAISDTSTGELFF
v_gene: TRBV6-5; CDR3aa: CASSYSWTDTQYF
v_gene: TRBV20-1; CDR3aa: CSARRGYEQYF
v_gene: TRBV19; CDR3aa: CASSIKGGSDGETQYF
v_gene: TRBV7-7; CDR3aa: CASSLSSGGAEETQYF
v_gene: TRBV5-1; CDR3aa: CASSPSGGQAGETQYF
v_gene: TRBV9; CDR3aa: CASSPPGGGETQYF
v_gene: TRBV6-5; CDR3aa: CASSYSAGFYGYTF
v_gene: TRBV19; CDR3aa: CASSHPGRVSNQPQHF
v_gene: TRBV28; CDR3aa: CASSDRGKYNSPLHF
v_gene: TRBV6-5; CDR3aa: CASSYSQRGYNEQFF
v_gene: TRBV4-2; CDR3aa: CASSQDPGTGNTEAFF
v_gene: TRBV9; CDR3aa: CASSARTGGGETQYF
v_gene: TRBV6-1; CDR3aa: CASSLTEDTDTQYF
v_gene: TRBV25-1; CDR3aa: CASSDPGTGEAGELFF
v_gene: TRBV15; CDR3aa: CATSRDADYEQYF
v_gene: TRBV2; CDR3aa: CASSDIEETQYF
v_gene: TRBV6-4; CDR3aa: CARTHPLNTEAFF
v_gene: TRBV30; CDR3aa: CAWSGGYGYTF
v_gene: TRBV18; CDR3aa: CASSPPGLSQETQYF
v_gene: TRBV4-2; CDR3aa: CASSPSGAGGQGETQYF
v_gene: TRBV21-1; CDR3aa: CASSKALWRKGYTF
v_gene: TRBV28; CDR3aa: CASSFGGGDLDEQFF
v_gene: TRBV11-3; CDR3aa: CASSGGSSNTGELFF
v_gene: TRBV4-1; CDR3aa: CASSPQGGSEKLFF
v_gene: TRBV5-1; CDR3aa: CASSLGRTDGYTF
v_gene: TRBV19; CDR3aa: CASSILPRRRELHEQFF
v_gene: TRBV10-3; CDR3aa: CAIRGTGDQPQHF
v_gene: TRBV28; CDR3aa: CASRTSGRVYEQYF
v_gene: TRBV9; CDR3aa: CASSVASGVSYNEQFF
v_gene: TRBV10-3; CDR3aa: CAIRGTGGGEQYF
v_gene: TRBV5-4; CDR3aa: CASSLVALNEKLFF
v_gene: TRBV30; CDR3aa: CAWSGGNYGYTF
v_gene: TRBV5-1; CDR3aa: CASSLRTDGETQYF
v_gene: TRBV28; CDR3aa: CASSGPAGGVGAFF
v_gene: TRBV27; CDR3aa: CASSSRRRQGVTDTQYF
v_gene: TRBV6-1; CDR3aa: CASSDGSWGENYGYTF
v_gene: TRBV6-5; CDR3aa: CASSLARGVGNEQFF
v_gene: TRBV5-4; CDR3aa: CASSLDGTYEQYF
v_gene: TRBV29-1; CDR3aa: CSVALAGGFEQYF
v_gene: TRBV11-3; CDR3aa: CASSFRRGVDTQYF